This TCR beta chain was captured in a study of blood T cell repertoires in COVID-19. Sequenced by immunoSEQ multiplex PCR; TCRdb stores in-frame clones only, minus some. The sample carries about 250,000 clones, around 85% recorded once. This receptor was taken from a woman between 45 and 65 years old with acute COVID-19. Sequences were obtained from PBMCs or T cells enriched from blood (not recorded which).

The CDR3 reads CASSRGHSEQPQHF. The CDR3 DNA follows: TGTGCCAGCAGTCGAGGACACTCGGAACAGCCCCAGCATTTT. The V call is TRBV6-2 or TRBV6-3, the J call TRBJ1-5; TRBD1 is a possible D gene (5 bases). Germline CDR1 and CDR2: MNHEY and SVGEGT. Trimming stripped 5 bases from V and 7 bases from J, with 15 bases between. The CDR3 extends over 14 amino acids.